The 27 T cell receptor beta chains below were found in one sample sequenced in a study of OX40 agonist ivuxolimab in advanced cancers. Profiled with immunoSEQ multiplex PCR; TCRdb holds only in-frame clones, not every one. The sample includes tens of thousands of clones, approximately 92% of them seen just once. Source: CD4+ or CD8+ T cells sorted from blood, taken in a trial of the OX40 agonist ivuxolimab. All receptors derive from an adult with an advanced solid tumor such as melanoma, head and neck, liver or kidney cancer.

This clone was seen just once. The chain employs TRBV27 and TRBJ1-2; D gene unclear. The germline gives CDR1 MNHEY, CDR2 SMNVEV (reference sequence). Trimming removed 2 bases at V and 2 bases at J, with 6 bases between. The CDR3 has 13 residues. CDR3 loop: CASSLTANYGYTF. CDR3 coding DNA: TGTGCCAGCAGTTTAACAGCGAACTATGGCTACACCTTC.

CDR3 protein: CASSPWEGSYEQYF. CDR3 in DNA: TGTGCCAGCAGCCCCTGGGAGGGTTCCTACGAGCAGTACTTC. The chain couples TRBV6-5 to TRBJ2-7; TRBD2 aligns across 7 bases. The ends lost 6 bases at V and 1 base at J; junction bases unmatched: 6. The CDR3 covers 14 residues. Germline CDR1 is MNHEY and CDR2 is SVGAGI.

This chain links TRBV5-8 with TRBJ2-7; 9 nucleotides match TRBD1. Trimming removed 2 bases from V and 5 bases from J; junction bases left unmatched: 2. The germline gives CDR1 SGHTS, CDR2 YDEGEE. There are 13 residues in the CDR3. CDR3 residues: CASSLQGANEQYF. The DNA for the CDR3 is TGTGCCAGCAGCTTACAGGGGGCTAACGAGCAGTACTTC.

The V and J genes are TRBV10-2 and TRBJ1-2, with D tentatively TRBD1 (5 bases). Per germline, CDR1 WSHSY and CDR2 SAAADI. The CDR3 contains 15 residues. Trimming took off 1 base at V and 1 base at J, with 10 bases between the two ends. The DNA for the CDR3 is TGCGCCAGCAGTGAGTTTAGGGGATTTAACTATGGCTACACCTTC. This sequence encodes CASSEFRGFNYGYTF.

The chain has TRBV7-6 and TRBJ2-5, with 10 nucleotides matching TRBD2. The CDR3 consists of 15 residues. Germline V gene lookup returns CDR1 SGHVS and CDR2 FNYEAQ. V was clipped by 0 bases and J by 4 bases; unmatched bases: 2. CDR3 protein: CASSLAASGGETQYF. CDR3 bases: TGTGCCAGCAGCTTAGCGGCTAGCGGGGGAGAGACCCAGTACTTC.

The rearrangement uses TRBV28 and TRBJ2-7; TRBD1 agrees at 7 bases. Germline CDR1 reads MDHEN; CDR2 reads SYDVKM. V shed 5 bases and J 3 bases; nucleotides not matched to a gene: 7. The CDR3 runs to 14 residues. In nucleotides, the CDR3 is TGTGCCAGCAGTAGACGGACAGGACACTACGAGCAGTACTTC. Encoded protein: CASSRRTGHYEQYF. The variable domain in full, completed from reference TRBV28 and TRBJ2-7, reads DVKVTQSSRYLVKRTGEKVFLECVQDMDHENMFWYRQDPGLGLRLIYFSYDVKMKEKGDIPEGYSVSREKKERFSLILESASTNQTSMYLCASSRRTGHYEQYFGPGTRLTVT.

This clone was detected only a few times. The gene calls are TRBV10-3 and TRBJ2-2; 7 bases align to TRBD1. This CDR3 spans 15 amino acids. The ends lost 6 bases at V and 3 bases at J; junction bases unmatched: 7. Germline assignment: CDR1 ENHRY and CDR2 SYGVKD. The CDR3 loop reads CAIRLRDSDTGELFF. DNA for the CDR3: TGTGCCATCAGGCTCCGGGACAGCGACACCGGGGAGCTGTTTTTT.

The chain couples TRBV27 to TRBJ1-3; D is uncertain. Germline-derived CDR1 and CDR2 are MNHEY and SMNVEV (reference sequence). The CDR3 has 13 amino acids. V shed 6 bases and J shed 0 bases, with 6 bases lying between them. As DNA, the CDR3 is TGTGCCAGCAGCGATTTCTCTGGAAACACCATATATTTT. This encodes CASSDFSGNTIYF.

The J gene is TRBJ1-1, the V gene TRBV11-2; D gene unclear. The CDR3 contains 16 residues. With 0 bases removed from V and 1 base from J, the gap between germline ends came to 12 bases. CDR1 is SGHAT, CDR2 FQNNGV, per germline. The CDR3 DNA is TGTGCCAGCAGCTTAGAGGGTCGAACGGGGAACACTGAAGCTTTCTTT. As protein: CASSLEGRTGNTEAFF.

The chain employs TRBV7-6 and TRBJ2-5, with 14 bases matching TRBD2. J was trimmed by 4 bases and V by 5 bases; bases with no gene match: 3. This CDR3 is 15 amino acids long. Germline CDR1 SGHVS, CDR2 FNYEAQ. The CDR3 reads CASSNGLAGGETQYF. CDR3 nucleotides: TGTGCCAGCAGCAATGGACTAGCGGGAGGAGAGACCCAGTACTTC. Full variable domain (missing parts from reference TRBV7-6 and TRBJ2-5): GAGVSQSPRYKVTKRGQDVALRCDPISGHVSLYWYRQALGQGPEFLTYFNYEAQQDKSGLPNDRFSAERPEGSISTLTIQRTEQRDSAMYRCASSNGLAGGETQYFGPGTRLLVL.

The genes are TRBV9 and TRBJ1-1; 7 bases are a match to TRBD1. Germline CDR1 SGDLS, CDR2 YYNGEE. V dropped 2 bases and J dropped 0; count of bases not matched to a gene: 19. The CDR3 contains 20 residues. DNA for the CDR3: TGTGCCAGCAGCGTGGCCCCGAACGCTCGCGAGGGGGCATTGAACACTGAAGCTTTCTTT. This sequence encodes CASSVAPNAREGALNTEAFF. The full variable domain, with the rest looked up from reference TRBV9 and TRBJ1-1, is DSGVTQTPKHLITATGQRVTLRCSPRSGDLSVYWYQQSLDQGLQFLIQYYNGEERAKGNILERFSAQQFPDLHSELNLSSLELGDSALYFCASSVAPNAREGALNTEAFFGQGTRLTVV.

The chain has TRBV29-1 and TRBJ2-2; perhaps TRBD2 as D (5 bases). Germline V gene lookup returns CDR1 SQVTM and CDR2 ANQGSEA. The V gene lost 6 bases and the J gene lost 4 bases, with 6 bases spanning the gap. This CDR3 is 11 amino acids long. CDR3: CSVGSTGELFF. CDR3 nucleotides: TGCAGCGTGGGGAGCACCGGGGAGCTGTTTTTT.

The DNA of the CDR3 is TGCGCCAGCAGCCAAGAATGGGCGGGGATATACAATGAGCAGTTCTTC. Translating gives CASSQEWAGIYNEQFF. The V call is TRBV4-3, the J call TRBJ2-1; perhaps TRBD2 as D (6 bases). V lost 0 bases, J lost 4 bases, and 13 bases lay in between. The CDR3 length is 16 residues. Looked up from germline, CDR1 is LGHNA and CDR2 is YSLEER.

Points on this clone: The same CDR3 arises from other DNA sequences in this sample as well. The chain recombines TRBV11-2 with TRBJ2-1; D is unclear. Germline V CDR1 and CDR2: SGHAT, FQNNGV. Trimming removed 1 base at V and 7 bases at J, with 5 bases between. The CDR3 extends over 12 amino acids. CDR3 nucleotide sequence: TGTGCCAGCAGCTTAGTGTATAATGAGCAGTTCTTC. Amino acids: CASSLVYNEQFF.

The J gene is TRBJ1-2, the V gene TRBV28; D is uncertain. Deletions cut 3 bases from V and 0 bases from J, with 8 bases between. The CDR3 contains 14 residues. The germline gives CDR1 MDHEN, CDR2 SYDVKM. This CDR3 is CASSLGIANYGYTF. CDR3 DNA: TGTGCCAGCAGTTTGGGAATAGCTAACTATGGCTACACCTTC.

The rearrangement links TRBV27 to TRBJ1-4, with D hard to call. V was shortened by 8 bases and J by 5 bases, with 9 bases between the two germline ends. The CDR3 contains 12 residues. The germline V gene encodes CDR1 MNHEY and CDR2 SMNVEV (reference sequence). This chain's CDR3 is CASRGGNEKLFF. CDR3 coding DNA: TGTGCCAGCCGAGGCGGGAATGAAAAACTGTTTTTT.

The genes are TRBV18 and TRBJ2-1, with 7 bases identical to TRBD1. With 5 bases clipped from V and 5 bases from J, the junction kept 9 bases outside the gene matches. Germline values: CDR1 KGHSH, CDR2 LQKENI. This CDR3 has 15 residues. The CDR3 DNA follows: TGTGCCAGCTCAAATCGACAGGGTATGGACAATGAGCAGTTCTTC. Translating it yields CASSNRQGMDNEQFF.

This clone is large (0.1 to 1%) within its sample. V and J are TRBV5-4 and TRBJ2-3; the D gene is possibly TRBD2 (5 bases). This CDR3 is 15 amino acids long. With 4 bases removed from V and 0 bases from J, the gap between germline ends came to 12 bases. The germline CDR1 and CDR2 sequences are SGHNT and YYREEE (reference sequence). In DNA, the CDR3 is TGTGCCAGCAGCCCGGACTTTTTGAGCACAGATACGCAGTATTTT. It yields the protein CASSPDFLSTDTQYF.

The chain uses TRBV27 and TRBJ2-1; D remains unclear. CDR1 and CDR2 (germline): MNHEY, SMNVEV (reference sequence). CDR3 size: 13 residues. The V end lost 2 bases, the J end lost 4 bases, and 6 bases lay between the germline ends. The CDR3 DNA follows: TGTGCCAGCAGTTTACTACCTTACAATGAGCAGTTCTTC. Residues: CASSLLPYNEQFF.

This clone came up a few times. The chain couples TRBV30 to TRBJ1-5, with D unclear. V gave up 0 bases and J gave up 6 bases, with 9 bases separating them. CDR1 is GTSNPN and CDR2 is SVGIG in the germline V gene (reference sequence). The CDR3 sequence is 13 residues long. The CDR3 loop reads CAWSVRGSQPQHF. CDR3 in DNA: TGTGCCTGGAGTGTACGGGGAAGTCAGCCCCAGCATTTT.

The sample holds a few counts of this clone. The chain combines TRBV7-9 with TRBJ1-1, with a weak D call TRBD1 (5 bases). Germline CDR1 SEHNR, CDR2 FQNEAQ (reference sequence). The CDR3 has 12 amino acids. The V and J ends lost 5 bases and 6 bases respectively, with 10 bases between them. This chain's CDR3 is CASSPGFPEAFF. The CDR3 DNA sequence: TGTGCCAGCAGCCCAGGGTTCCCTGAAGCTTTCTTT.

This sequence joins TRBV28 and TRBJ2-2; the D gene is possibly TRBD2 (5 bases). The V gene's germline CDR1 is MDHEN and CDR2 SYDVKM. This CDR3 region has 16 residues. V was trimmed by 5 bases and J by 6 bases, leaving 19 bases between them. CDR3 sequence: CASSLEGRGLPGELFF. DNA for the CDR3: TGTGCCAGCAGTCTCGAAGGAAGAGGGCTACCCGGGGAGCTGTTTTTT.

This chain uses TRBV6-6 with TRBJ1-4; D unresolved. Germline V gene sequence: CDR1 MNHNY, CDR2 SVGAGI (reference sequence). V was pared by 4 bases and J by 8 bases, with 11 bases between. The CDR3 consists of 13 residues. Here the CDR3 reads CASSFYEGEKLFF. The DNA of the CDR3 is TGTGCCAGCAGTTTTTATGAAGGAGAAAAACTGTTTTTT.

This clone was counted once. The chain is built from TRBV4-3 and TRBJ2-7, with no clear D. Trimming took off 1 base at V and 3 bases at J, with 7 bases between the two ends. The CDR3 runs 13 residues. Germline CDR1 reads LGHNA; CDR2 reads YSLEER. The CDR3 sequence: CASSQGLNYEQYF. The CDR3 bases are TGCGCCAGCAGCCAAGGATTAAACTACGAGCAGTACTTC.

The gene calls are TRBV4-1 and TRBJ1-1; D gene ambiguous. This CDR3 spans 12 amino acids. Germline lookup yields CDR1 MGHRA and CDR2 YSYEKL. Trimming stripped 1 base from V and 11 bases from J, with 11 bases between. The CDR3 sequence is CASSQGKTEAFF. The CDR3, as DNA: TGCGCCAGCAGCCAAGGAAAAACAGAGGCTTTCTTT.

The V call is TRBV7-8, the J call TRBJ1-2; D is perhaps TRBD1 (6 bases). The V end was cut by 5 bases, the J end by 0 bases, with 13 bases between. There are 15 residues in the CDR3. Germline assignment: CDR1 SGHVS and CDR2 FQNEAQ. The CDR3 DNA reads TGTGCCAGCAGCCGGACAGTACGGGCTAACTATGGCTACACCTTC. Amino acid sequence: CASSRTVRANYGYTF.

V and J are TRBV19 and TRBJ2-7, with D perhaps assigned TRBD1 or TRBD2 (5 bases each). CDR1 is LNHDA, CDR2 SQIVND, per germline (reference sequence). CDR3 length equals 15 residues. V shed 2 bases and J shed 0 bases, with 11 bases lying between them. CDR3 sequence: CASSIFGDASYEQYF. The CDR3 coding sequence is TGTGCCAGTAGTATATTTGGGGACGCCTCCTACGAGCAGTACTTC.